A single sample gave rise to the 11 T cell receptor beta chains below, sequenced in a study of radiotherapy plus CTLA-4 blockade in lung cancer. Data came from immunoSEQ multiplex PCR; TCRdb stores just in-frame clones and leaves some out. The data contain around 38,000 clones, 70% to 90% of them seen just once; the ten biggest clones take up approximately 23%. This sample comprised peripheral blood, obtained from a patient treated with radiotherapy plus ipilimumab. The receptor set was obtained from a human donor with non-small cell lung cancer whose response to radiotherapy plus ipilimumab could not be evaluated.

V gene TRBV21-1 combines with J gene TRBJ1-5; TRBD1 is the table's D call and was not checked against the DNA. TRBV21-1 is described as a pseudogene. The CDR3 length is 19 residues. This chain's CDR3 is CASSKDPRDRESENQPQHF. Here the CDR3 DNA reads TGTGCCAGCAGCAAAGACCCGCGGGACAGGGAATCCGAAAATCAGCCCCAGCATTTT.

This rearrangement joins TRBV6-6 to TRBJ1-1; no clear D. Trimming removed 7 bases at V and 3 bases at J, with 12 bases between. From germline, CDR1 is MNHNY and CDR2 SVGAGI (reference sequence). The CDR3 runs to 13 residues. The CDR3 sequence is CASNRLGDTEAFF. CDR3 DNA: TGTGCCAGCAACCGCCTTGGAGACACTGAAGCTTTCTTT.

The chain carries TRBV5-5 and TRBJ2-3; 11 bases agree with TRBD2. Germline trimming cut 6 bases from V and 2 bases from J; bases unmatched to any gene: 8. The CDR3 is 16 residues long. Germline V gene lookup returns CDR1 SGHKS and CDR2 YYEKEE (reference sequence). The CDR3 coding sequence is TGTGCCAGCAACCTTTTAGCGGGGGGGCTCACAGATACGCAGTATTTT. As protein: CASNLLAGGLTDTQYF.

The chain combines TRBV9 with TRBJ2-5; 7 nucleotides match TRBD2. The end of the DNA fits TRBJ2-7 better, so the J call may be wrong. The germline CDR1 and CDR2 sequences are SGDLS and YYNGEE. This CDR3 is 14 amino acids long. In nucleotides, the CDR3 is TGTGCCAGCAGCTTAGCGGGTTCCTCCTACGAGCAGTACTTC. Translation gives CASSLAGSSYEQYF.

V is TRBV5-1 and J is TRBJ2-3; 8 bases are a match to TRBD2. After removal of 3 bases from V and 4 bases from J, the junction contained 13 bases not matched to a gene. Germline V gene data show CDR1 as SGHRS and CDR2 as YFSETQ. The CDR3 length is 17 residues. The CDR3 bases are TGCGCCAGCAGCTCGGGAGGGATGGGAGTGTCGGCAGATACGCAGTATTTT. It encodes CASSSGGMGVSADTQYF. Drawing the rest from reference TRBV5-1 and TRBJ2-3, the complete variable domain is KAGVTQTPRYLIKTRGQQVTLSCSPISGHRSVSWYQQTPGQGLQFLFEYFSETQRNKGNFPGRFSGRQFSNSRSEMNVSTLELGDSALYLCASSSGGMGVSADTQYFGPGTRLTVL.

This chain connects TRBV9 to TRBJ2-7, with 7 bases identical to TRBD1. In germline, CDR1 is SGDLS, CDR2 YYNGEE. The CDR3 length is 14 residues. Unmatched junction bases numbered 5, after V lost 4 bases and J lost 1 base. In nucleotides, the CDR3 is TGTGCCAGCAGCCCCCGGACAGGATCCTACGAGCAGTACTTC. Translating it yields CASSPRTGSYEQYF.

The chain employs TRBV6-5 and TRBJ1-2, with 7 positions matching TRBD1. CDR1 MNHEY and CDR2 SVGAGI come from the germline V gene. This CDR3 region has 16 residues. Trimming took 1 base from V and 2 from J; bases not matched to a gene: 7. The CDR3 region is CASSYYPTGANYGYTF. CDR3 DNA sequence: TGTGCCAGCAGTTACTACCCAACAGGGGCGAACTATGGCTACACCTTC.

V gene TRBV15 combines with J gene TRBJ1-5; weak D call: TRBD1 (5 bases). Trimming pared 3 bases from V and 6 bases from J, leaving 9 bases between. CDR3 length equals 13 residues. Germline V lookup: CDR1 LNHNV, CDR2 YYDKDF (reference sequence). The CDR3 protein is CATSSQGSQPQHF. The CDR3 DNA is TGTGCCACCAGCAGCCAGGGCTCTCAGCCCCAGCATTTT.

A single count supports this clone. The chain joins TRBV27 to TRBJ1-5; D ambiguous. Germline V gives CDR1 MNHEY, CDR2 SMNVEV (reference sequence). Trimming removed 4 bases from V and 6 bases from J, with 10 bases in between. The CDR3 is 13 amino acids. The CDR3 nucleotides are TGTGCCAGCAGTTCCACTCCCGGTCAGCCCCAGCATTTT. Translation gives CASSSTPGQPQHF.

In the case of this clone: Its ends do not fully match the called genes, so a read error is possible. CDR3 region: CASSLAPAGKGTDTQYF. In DNA, the CDR3 is TGTGCTAGCAGCTTAGCGCCGGCGGGAAAAGGCACAGATACGCAGTATTTT. The V and J genes are TRBV7-7 and TRBJ2-3, with D possibly being TRBD2 (6 bases). Per germline, CDR1 SSHAT and CDR2 FNYEAQ (reference sequence). The CDR3 sequence is 17 residues long.

The genes are TRBV29-1 and TRBJ2-7; 7 bases are shared with TRBD2. Trimming removed 6 bases from V and 7 bases from J; junction bases left unmatched: 6. This CDR3 has 11 amino acids. The germline V gene encodes CDR1 SQVTM and CDR2 ANQGSEA. The CDR3 protein is CSVRRGVEQYF. CDR3 DNA: TGCAGCGTACGCCGGGGGGTGGAGCAGTACTTC.